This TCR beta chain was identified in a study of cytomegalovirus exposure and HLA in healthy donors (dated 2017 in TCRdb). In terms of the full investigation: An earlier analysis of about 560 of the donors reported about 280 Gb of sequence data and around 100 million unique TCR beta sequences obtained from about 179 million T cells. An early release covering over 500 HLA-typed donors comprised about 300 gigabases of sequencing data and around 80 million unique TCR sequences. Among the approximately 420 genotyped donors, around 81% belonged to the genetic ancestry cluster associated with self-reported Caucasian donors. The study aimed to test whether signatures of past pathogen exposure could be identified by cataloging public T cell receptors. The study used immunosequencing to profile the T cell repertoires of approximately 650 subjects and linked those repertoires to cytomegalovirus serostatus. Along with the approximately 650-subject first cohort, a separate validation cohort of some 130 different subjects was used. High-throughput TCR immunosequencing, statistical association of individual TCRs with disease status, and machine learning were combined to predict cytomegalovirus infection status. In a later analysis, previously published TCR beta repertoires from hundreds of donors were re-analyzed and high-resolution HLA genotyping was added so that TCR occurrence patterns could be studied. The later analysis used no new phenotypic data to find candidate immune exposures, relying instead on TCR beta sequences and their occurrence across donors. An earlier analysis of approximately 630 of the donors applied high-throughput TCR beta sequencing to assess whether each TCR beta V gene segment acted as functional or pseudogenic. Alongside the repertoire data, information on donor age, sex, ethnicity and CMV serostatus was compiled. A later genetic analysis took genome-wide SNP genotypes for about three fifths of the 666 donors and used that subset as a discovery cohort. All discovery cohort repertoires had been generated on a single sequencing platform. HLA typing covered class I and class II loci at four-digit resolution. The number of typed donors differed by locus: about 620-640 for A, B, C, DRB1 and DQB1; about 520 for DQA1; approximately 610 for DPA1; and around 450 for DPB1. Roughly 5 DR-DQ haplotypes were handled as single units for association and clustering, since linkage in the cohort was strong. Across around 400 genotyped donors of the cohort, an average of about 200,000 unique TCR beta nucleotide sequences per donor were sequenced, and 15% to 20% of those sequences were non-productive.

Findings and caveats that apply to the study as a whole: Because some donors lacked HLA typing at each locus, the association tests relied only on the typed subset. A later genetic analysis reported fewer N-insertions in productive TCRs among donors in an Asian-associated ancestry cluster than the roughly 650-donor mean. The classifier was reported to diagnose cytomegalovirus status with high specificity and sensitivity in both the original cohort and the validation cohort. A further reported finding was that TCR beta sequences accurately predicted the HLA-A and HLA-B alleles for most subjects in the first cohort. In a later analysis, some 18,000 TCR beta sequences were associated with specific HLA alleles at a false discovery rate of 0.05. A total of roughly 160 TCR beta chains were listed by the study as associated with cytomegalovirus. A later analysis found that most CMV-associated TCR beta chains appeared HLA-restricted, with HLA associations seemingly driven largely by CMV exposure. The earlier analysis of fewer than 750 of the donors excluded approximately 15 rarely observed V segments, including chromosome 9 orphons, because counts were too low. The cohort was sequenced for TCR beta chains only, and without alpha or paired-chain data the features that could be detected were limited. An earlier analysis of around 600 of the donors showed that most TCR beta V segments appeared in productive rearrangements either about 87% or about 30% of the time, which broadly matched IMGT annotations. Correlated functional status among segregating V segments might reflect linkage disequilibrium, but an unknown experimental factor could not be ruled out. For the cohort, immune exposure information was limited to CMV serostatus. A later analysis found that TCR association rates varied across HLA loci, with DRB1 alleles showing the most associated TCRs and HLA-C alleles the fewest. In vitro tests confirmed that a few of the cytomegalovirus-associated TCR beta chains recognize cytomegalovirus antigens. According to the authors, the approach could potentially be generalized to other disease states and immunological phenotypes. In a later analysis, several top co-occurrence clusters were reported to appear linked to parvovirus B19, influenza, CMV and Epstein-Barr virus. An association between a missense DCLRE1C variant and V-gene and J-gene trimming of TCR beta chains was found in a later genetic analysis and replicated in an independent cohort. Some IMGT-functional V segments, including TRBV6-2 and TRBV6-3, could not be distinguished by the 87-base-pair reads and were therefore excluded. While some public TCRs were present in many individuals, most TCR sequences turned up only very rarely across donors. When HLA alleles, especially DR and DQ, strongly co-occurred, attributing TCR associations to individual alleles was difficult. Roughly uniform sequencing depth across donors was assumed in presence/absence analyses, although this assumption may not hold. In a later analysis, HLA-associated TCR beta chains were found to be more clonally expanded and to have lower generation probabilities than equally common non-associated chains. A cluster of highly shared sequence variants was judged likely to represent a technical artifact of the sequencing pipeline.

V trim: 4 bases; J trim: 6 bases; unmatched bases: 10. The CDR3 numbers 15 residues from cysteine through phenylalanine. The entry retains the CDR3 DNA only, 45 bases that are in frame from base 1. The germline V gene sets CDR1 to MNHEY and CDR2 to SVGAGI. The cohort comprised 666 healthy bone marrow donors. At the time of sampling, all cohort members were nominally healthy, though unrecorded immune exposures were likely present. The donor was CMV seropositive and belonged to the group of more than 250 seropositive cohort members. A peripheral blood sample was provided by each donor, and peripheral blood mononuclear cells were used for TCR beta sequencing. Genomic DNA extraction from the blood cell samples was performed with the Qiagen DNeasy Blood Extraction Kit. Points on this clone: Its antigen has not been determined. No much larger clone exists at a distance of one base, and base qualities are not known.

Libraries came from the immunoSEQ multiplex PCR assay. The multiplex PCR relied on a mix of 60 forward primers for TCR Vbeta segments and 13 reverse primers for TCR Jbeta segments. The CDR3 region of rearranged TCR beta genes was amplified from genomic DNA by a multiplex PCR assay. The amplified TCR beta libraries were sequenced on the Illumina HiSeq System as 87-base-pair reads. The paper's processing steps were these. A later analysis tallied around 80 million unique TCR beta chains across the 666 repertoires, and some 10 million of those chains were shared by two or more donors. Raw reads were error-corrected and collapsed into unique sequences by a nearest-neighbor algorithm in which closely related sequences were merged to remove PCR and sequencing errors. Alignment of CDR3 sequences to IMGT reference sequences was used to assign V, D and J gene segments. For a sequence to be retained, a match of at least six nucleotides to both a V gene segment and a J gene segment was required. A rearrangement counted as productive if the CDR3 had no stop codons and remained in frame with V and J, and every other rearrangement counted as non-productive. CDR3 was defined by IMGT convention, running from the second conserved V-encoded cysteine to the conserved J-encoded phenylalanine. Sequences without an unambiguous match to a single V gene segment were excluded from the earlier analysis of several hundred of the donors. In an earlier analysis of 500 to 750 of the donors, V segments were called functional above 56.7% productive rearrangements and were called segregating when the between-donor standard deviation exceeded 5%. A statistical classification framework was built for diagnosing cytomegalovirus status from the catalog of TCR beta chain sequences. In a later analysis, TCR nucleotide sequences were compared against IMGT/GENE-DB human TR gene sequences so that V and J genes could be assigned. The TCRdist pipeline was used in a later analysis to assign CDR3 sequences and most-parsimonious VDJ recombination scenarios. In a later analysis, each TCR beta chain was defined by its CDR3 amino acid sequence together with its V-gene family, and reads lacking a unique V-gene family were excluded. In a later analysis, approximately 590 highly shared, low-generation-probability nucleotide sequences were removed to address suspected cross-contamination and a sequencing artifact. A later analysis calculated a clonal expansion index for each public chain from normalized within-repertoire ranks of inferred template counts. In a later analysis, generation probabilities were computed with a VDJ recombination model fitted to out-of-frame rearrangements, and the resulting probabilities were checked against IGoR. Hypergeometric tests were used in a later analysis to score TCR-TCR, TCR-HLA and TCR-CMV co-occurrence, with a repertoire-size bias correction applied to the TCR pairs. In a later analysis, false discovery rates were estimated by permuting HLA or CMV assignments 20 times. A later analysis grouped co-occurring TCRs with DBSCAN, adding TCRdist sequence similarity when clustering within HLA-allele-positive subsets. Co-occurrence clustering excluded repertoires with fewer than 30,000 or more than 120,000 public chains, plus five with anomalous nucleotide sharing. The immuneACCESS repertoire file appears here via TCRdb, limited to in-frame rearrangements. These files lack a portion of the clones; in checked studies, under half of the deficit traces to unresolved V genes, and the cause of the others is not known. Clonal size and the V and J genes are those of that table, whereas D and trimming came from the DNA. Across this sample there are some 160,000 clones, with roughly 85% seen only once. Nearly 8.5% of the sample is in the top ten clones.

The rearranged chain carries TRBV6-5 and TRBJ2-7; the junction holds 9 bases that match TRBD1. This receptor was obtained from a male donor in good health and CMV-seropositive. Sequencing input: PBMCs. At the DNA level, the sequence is TGTGCCAGCAGTTTCCCCCAGGGACAGGGCCGCGAGCAGTACTTC. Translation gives CASSFPQGQGREQYF.